What follows describes a single T cell receptor (beta chain). This sample is part of a study of blood T cell repertoires in COVID-19. At the level of the study: Acute and convalescent COVID-19 samples came from the United States, Italy and Spain.

Here immunoSEQ multiplex PCR was the method, and the copy in TCRdb shows in-frame clones only, minus some. The table includes about 76,000 clones, over 85% detected once. The CDR3 consists of 17 residues. V shed 3 bases, J shed 0 bases, and the junction held 5 bases outside the gene matches. Looked up from germline, CDR1 is KGHDR and CDR2 is SFDVKD. The chain combines TRBV24-1 with TRBJ2-2; 8 bases are a match to TRBD1. The sequence was collected from a human donor in a cohort sampled during active COVID-19. The source material was peripheral blood. The CDR3 DNA is TGTGCCACCAGTGATAGAAACAGGGGGACGAACACCGGGGAGCTGTTTTTT. The encoded protein is CATSDRNRGTNTGELFF.